The rows below give T cell receptor beta chains drawn from one sample of a study of beta chain features in type 1 diabetes. Sequencing was performed with immunoSEQ multiplex PCR; in TCRdb, only in-frame clones are kept and a portion is missing. This sample has about 930,000 clones, with roughly 16% found just once. Sequencing was carried out using naive CD4+ T cells from blood. The receptors were gathered from a woman younger than 30 in good health. Both conserved end residues are part of each CDR3. The order of the fields is D gene, clone size, V gene, J gene, CDR3 DNA, CDR3 protein. A D gene is named only where the DNA matches it firmly. Where a row states a size, it is once, few, many or the class of an expanded clone; other rows omit it.

d_gene: .
abundance: .
v_gene: TRBV15
j_gene: TRBJ2-1
CDR3nt: TGTGCCACCAGCTCATCGGGCGTTTCTGAGACTCACAATGAGCAGTTCTTC
CDR3aa: CATSSSGVSETHNEQFF

d_gene: TRBD1
abundance: .
v_gene: TRBV6-5
j_gene: TRBJ2-1
CDR3nt: TGTGCCAGCAGTTACTCGGGACAGGGCATCAATGAGCAGTTCTTC
CDR3aa: CASSYSGQGINEQFF

d_gene: .
abundance: .
v_gene: TRBV19
j_gene: TRBJ1-2
CDR3nt: TGTGCCAGTAGTATTCATAAGCGGAATCCTGGGGGCTACACCTTC
CDR3aa: CASSIHKRNPGGYTF

d_gene: TRBD1
abundance: few
v_gene: TRBV18
j_gene: TRBJ2-1
CDR3nt: TGTGCCAGCTCACCGGGTTCTGACAGGGGCGTTCATGAGCAGTTCTTC
CDR3aa: CASSPGSDRGVHEQFF

d_gene: TRBD2
abundance: once
v_gene: TRBV11-2
j_gene: TRBJ2-7
CDR3nt: TGTGCCAGCAGCCCCATAACTCACGGGACTAGCGCCCTATCCTACGAGCAGTACTTC
CDR3aa: CASSPITHGTSALSYEQYF

d_gene: .
abundance: .
v_gene: TRBV6-5
j_gene: TRBJ2-7
CDR3nt: TGTGCCAGCAGTTACAGGTCTAGCTCAATATACGAGCAGTACTTC
CDR3aa: CASSYRSSSIYEQYF

d_gene: .
abundance: few
v_gene: TRBV29-1
j_gene: TRBJ2-3
CDR3nt: TGCAGCGTTGTGGGACTCCTCACAGATACGCAGTATTTT
CDR3aa: CSVVGLLTDTQYF

d_gene: TRBD1
abundance: few
v_gene: TRBV28
j_gene: TRBJ1-5
CDR3nt: TGTGCCAGCAGTCCTACCGGGACAGGGGTGCAGCCCCAGCATTTT
CDR3aa: CASSPTGTGVQPQHF

d_gene: TRBD1
abundance: few
v_gene: TRBV29-1
j_gene: TRBJ1-1
CDR3nt: TGCAGCGTCCGGGGACAGGGCGACACTGAAGCTTTCTTT
CDR3aa: CSVRGQGDTEAFF

d_gene: .
abundance: few
v_gene: TRBV29-1
j_gene: TRBJ2-1
CDR3nt: TGCAGCGTTTCACGACTGGAGAACAATGAGCAGTTCTTC
CDR3aa: CSVSRLENNEQFF

d_gene: .
abundance: .
v_gene: TRBV10-3
j_gene: TRBJ1-5
CDR3nt: TGTGCCATCGGGCTGGGGAGCAATCAGCCCCAGCATTTT
CDR3aa: CAIGLGSNQPQHF

d_gene: TRBD2
abundance: .
v_gene: TRBV5-1
j_gene: TRBJ2-1
CDR3nt: TGCGCCAGCAGCTTTACTAGCGACCCTTACAATGAGCAGTTCTTC
CDR3aa: CASSFTSDPYNEQFF

d_gene: .
abundance: few
v_gene: TRBV28
j_gene: TRBJ1-2
CDR3nt: TGTGCCGTACAGTTACTCGGGGGCGGAAGCTATGGCTACACCTTC
CDR3aa: CAVQLLGGGSYGYTF

d_gene: .
abundance: few
v_gene: TRBV27
j_gene: TRBJ2-7
CDR3nt: TGTGCCAGCAGTTTCCGGGGCTACGAGCAGTACTTC
CDR3aa: CASSFRGYEQYF

d_gene: TRBD2
abundance: few
v_gene: TRBV19
j_gene: TRBJ2-2
CDR3nt: TGTGCCACCCTAGCGGGGCGTGACACCGGGGAGCTGTTTTTT
CDR3aa: CATLAGRDTGELFF

d_gene: .
abundance: .
v_gene: TRBV20-1
j_gene: TRBJ2-3
CDR3nt: TGCAGTGCTAGACCGGACGATACGCAGTATTTT
CDR3aa: CSARPDDTQYF

d_gene: TRBD1
abundance: once
v_gene: TRBV19
j_gene: TRBJ1-1
CDR3nt: TGTGCCAGTAGTATCACCCCAGGGGGTGGCCGGAACACTGAAGCTTTCTTT
CDR3aa: CASSITPGGGRNTEAFF

d_gene: .
abundance: .
v_gene: TRBV6-5
j_gene: TRBJ1-2
CDR3nt: TGTGCCAGCTGTCCCGACGTCAGATATGGCTACACCTTC
CDR3aa: CASCPDVRYGYTF

d_gene: TRBD1
abundance: few
v_gene: TRBV6-5
j_gene: TRBJ1-2
CDR3nt: TGTGCCAGCAGTTATCTACAGGGGGCTTTCTATGGCTACACCTTC
CDR3aa: CASSYLQGAFYGYTF

d_gene: TRBD2
abundance: .
v_gene: TRBV5-8
j_gene: TRBJ2-7
CDR3nt: TGTGCCAGCAGCTTTCTGGCGGGAGGGCCGGGGGAGCAGTACTTC
CDR3aa: CASSFLAGGPGEQYF

d_gene: .
abundance: few
v_gene: TRBV7-9
j_gene: TRBJ1-2
CDR3nt: TGTGCCAGCAGCCCTGCGGCCGCCATAGGAGGCTACACCTTC
CDR3aa: CASSPAAAIGGYTF

d_gene: TRBD1
abundance: .
v_gene: TRBV6-6
j_gene: TRBJ1-1
CDR3nt: TGTGCCAGCAGGACGGGACAGTGGAACACTGAAGCTTTCTTT
CDR3aa: CASRTGQWNTEAFF

d_gene: .
abundance: few
v_gene: TRBV7-9
j_gene: TRBJ2-2
CDR3nt: TGTGCCAGCAGCTGGATTCAGGGGAACACCGGGGAGCTGTTTTTT
CDR3aa: CASSWIQGNTGELFF